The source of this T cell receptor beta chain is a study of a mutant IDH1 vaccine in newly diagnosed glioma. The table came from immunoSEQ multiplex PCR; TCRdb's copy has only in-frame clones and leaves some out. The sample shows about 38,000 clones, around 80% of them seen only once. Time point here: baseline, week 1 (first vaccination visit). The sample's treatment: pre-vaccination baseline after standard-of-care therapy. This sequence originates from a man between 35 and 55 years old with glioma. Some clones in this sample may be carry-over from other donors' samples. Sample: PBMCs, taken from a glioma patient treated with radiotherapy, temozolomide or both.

This chain's CDR3 is CASSEFRFYNSPLHF. The DNA for the CDR3 is TGTGCCAGCAGTGAATTCAGGTTCTATAATTCACCCCTCCACTTT. The chain is built from TRBV6-1 and TRBJ1-6; no reliable D call. V was trimmed by 2 bases and J by 3 bases, leaving 8 bases between them. Germline assignment: CDR1 MNHNS and CDR2 SASEGT. This CDR3 has 15 amino acids.